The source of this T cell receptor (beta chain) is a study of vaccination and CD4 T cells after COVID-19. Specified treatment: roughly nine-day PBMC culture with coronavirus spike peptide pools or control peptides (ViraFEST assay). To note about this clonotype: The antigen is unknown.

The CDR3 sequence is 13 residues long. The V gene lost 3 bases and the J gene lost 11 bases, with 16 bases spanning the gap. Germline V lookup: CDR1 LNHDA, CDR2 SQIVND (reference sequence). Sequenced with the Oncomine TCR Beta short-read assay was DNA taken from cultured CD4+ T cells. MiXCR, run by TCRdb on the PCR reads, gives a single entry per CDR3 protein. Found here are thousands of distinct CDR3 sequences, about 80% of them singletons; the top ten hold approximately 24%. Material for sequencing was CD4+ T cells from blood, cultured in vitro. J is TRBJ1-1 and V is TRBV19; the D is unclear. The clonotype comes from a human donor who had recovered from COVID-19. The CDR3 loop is CASSIIPTSSAFF. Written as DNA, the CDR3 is TGTGCCAGTAGTATCATCCCTACGTCGTCGGCTTTCTTT.